This T cell receptor (beta chain) was sequenced during a study of T cell responses to AZD1222 COVID-19 vaccine (TCRdb year 2021). About the study as a whole: A total of approximately 230 trial participants underwent TCR sequencing, of whom around 200 received two doses of AZD1222 and about 25 received two doses of the MenACWY control vaccine. Trial participants were enrolled by age into 18-55, 56-69 and 70-plus year subgroups, with 148, 28 and 57 TCR-sequenced participants respectively. The investigation overall reported the following: Only five or six AZD1222 recipients were SARS-CoV-2 seropositive at baseline, limiting conclusions about previously exposed vaccinees. The whole spike protein was spanned by vaccine-associated CD4 TCRs, and dominant responses were seen in regions 160-218 and 743-854. Spike-specific TCR breadth and depth rose significantly after two AZD1222 doses compared with day 0 and with MenACWY recipients. Reportedly, close to half of the unique spike-specific TCRs recognized epitopes lying outside the regions that are mutated in the B.1.351 and B.1.1.7 variants. Because no day 14 peak-response samples were available, the repertoires could be characterized only after the peak T cell response. The 56-69-year group was small, and its depth increase did not reach significance, likely because of low power. Most participants were white British and females outnumbered males, and the authors suggested that clonal diversity may have been underestimated.

The CDR3 regions of human TCRbeta chains were analyzed by immunosequencing. In the original analysis: TCRs in the repertoires were matched against a reference library of SARS-CoV-2-specific TCRs that had been generated with the MIRA antigen-specificity platform. Breadth was defined as the fraction of unique TCRs that were SARS-CoV-2-associated. Depth was defined as the fraction of total T cells that were SARS-CoV-2-associated. Each spike-specific TCR was assigned to its reactive spike region and to a CD4 or CD8 class using the MIRA data. Log10-transformed breadth and depth values were compared by one-way ANOVA with Sidak's multiple comparisons tests. The immuneACCESS repertoire file appears here via TCRdb, limited to in-frame rearrangements. These files lack a portion of the clones; in checked studies, under half of the deficit traces to unresolved V genes, and the cause of the others is not known. V and J calls and clone size are given by that table; D and trimming were obtained from the DNA. The sample contains 130,000 to 150,000 clones, approximately 90% of them found a single time. The top ten hold about 1.9% of the sample.

The time point label of this sample denotes: about 28 days (+/-7) after the second vaccine dose. AZD1222 recipients with second doses at about 4 weeks or about 12 weeks were pooled, because spike-specific TCR depth and breadth did not differ between schedules. Samples from vaccinated people were obtained from the UK trials COV001 and COV002, which included a single-blind randomized controlled phase 2/3 trial of AZD1222 (ChAdOx1 nCoV-19) in healthy adults. For TCRbeta chain sequencing, PBMC samples from trial participants were taken at day 0 and at day 28 after the second dose. The CDR3 goes from the cysteine to the phenylalanine over 14 residues. The DNA shown is the 42-base CDR3, in frame from base 1. Trimming leaves V shorter by 5 bases and J shorter by 4 bases, with the junction holding 3 bases beyond the gene matches. The germline V gene gives CDR1 as SGHTA and CDR2 as FQGTGA. In the case of this clone: No cognate antigen has been identified for it. The sample holds no much larger clone one base away, and base qualities are not on file.

The chain is made from TRBV7-3 and TRBJ2-3; 10 bases in the junction line up with TRBD2. This clonotype was sampled from an adult who received the AZD1222 COVID-19 vaccine. Sequenced material: peripheral blood, taken 28 days after the second AZD1222 dose. The CDR3 sequence is CASSDGTSADTQYF. The DNA sequence follows: TGTGCCAGCAGCGATGGGACTAGCGCAGATACGCAGTATTTT.